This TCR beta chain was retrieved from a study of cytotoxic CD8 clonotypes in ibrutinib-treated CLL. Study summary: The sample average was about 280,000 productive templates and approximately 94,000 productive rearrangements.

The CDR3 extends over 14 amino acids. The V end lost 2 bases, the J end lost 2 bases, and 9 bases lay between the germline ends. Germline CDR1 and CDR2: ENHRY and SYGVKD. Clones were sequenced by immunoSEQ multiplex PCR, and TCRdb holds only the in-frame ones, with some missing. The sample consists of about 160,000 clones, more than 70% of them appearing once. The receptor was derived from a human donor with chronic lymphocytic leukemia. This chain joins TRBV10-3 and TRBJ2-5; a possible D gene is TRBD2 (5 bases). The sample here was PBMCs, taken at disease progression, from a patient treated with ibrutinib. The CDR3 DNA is TGTGCCATCAGTGAGCTAGCAGCTCAAGAGACCCAGTACTTC. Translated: CAISELAAQETQYF.